One sample yielded the 10 T cell receptor beta chains listed below, sequenced in a study of T cells in Graves' hyperthyroidism and ophthalmopathy. Amplification of TCR beta CDR3 regions was performed using RNA transcripts as template. During a first-round RT-PCR of the TCR CDR3, the HTBI primer set was used. TCRdb fed the multiplex PCR reads into MiXCR, producing one record per CDR3 protein. This sample has roughly 500,000 distinct CDR3 sequences, with around 13% found just once. The specimen was blood. These receptors all come from a woman aged 30 to 39 with Graves' hyperthyroidism that later progressed to Graves' ophthalmopathy.

This clonotype is a singleton in its sample. In nucleotides, the CDR3 is TGTGCCGGTGGAACAGGGGAAGGTAGTCAGCCCCAGCATTTT. It specifies CAGGTGEGSQPQHF. The chain links TRBV6-1 to TRBJ1-5, with 7 bases matching TRBD1. This CDR3 has 14 residues. Per germline, CDR1 MNHNS and CDR2 SASEGT. With V trimmed by 11 bases and J by 6 bases, 13 bases remained unmatched.

Ten or more counts support this clonotype. The gene calls are TRBV19 and TRBJ1-1, with a tentative D call TRBD1 (5 bases). CDR3 length equals 12 residues. V was clipped by 1 base and J by 10 bases, with 10 bases between them. Germline values: CDR1 LNHDA, CDR2 SQIVND (reference sequence). CDR3 DNA: TGTGCCAGTAGTATAGCGGCAGGGAGAGCTTTCTTT. Translating gives CASSIAAGRAFF.

This clonotype has only a few counts. The chain has TRBV29-1 and TRBJ2-3; 10 positions match TRBD2. Germline V gene data show CDR1 as SQVTM and CDR2 as ANQGSEA. CDR3 length: 14 residues. The V gene end was trimmed by 5 bases and the J gene end by 6 bases; junction bases not matched to a gene: 8. DNA for the CDR3: TGCAGCGTTATAGCGGGAGGAACCGCGGATACGCAGTATTTT. Protein sequence: CSVIAGGTADTQYF.

This clonotype was counted only a few times. The chain has TRBV28 and TRBJ1-5; the match to TRBD1 covers 8 bases. The length of the CDR3 is 17 residues. Trimming took 3 bases from V and 0 from J; bases not matched to a gene: 7. Germline V gene lookup returns CDR1 MDHEN and CDR2 SYDVKM. The CDR3 DNA is TGTGCCAGCAGTTTGGGCAGGGGGCCGTATAGCAATCAGCCCCAGCATTTT. Translating gives CASSLGRGPYSNQPQHF.

This clonotype appeared a few times. V is TRBV6-1 and J is TRBJ1-1; D is undetermined. V shed 4 bases and J shed 5 bases, with 17 bases lying between them. The CDR3 consists of 15 residues. CDR1 is MNHNS and CDR2 is SASEGT in the germline V gene. The CDR3 DNA follows: TGTGCCAGCAGTGCTACGTATTTGGGGTTGACTGAAGCTTTCTTT. It is translated as CASSATYLGLTEAFF.

The chain combines TRBV28 with TRBJ1-2, with 9 positions matching TRBD1. The CDR3 totals 14 residues. V lost 6 bases and J lost 5; bases outside the gene matches: 7. Per the germline V gene, CDR1 is MDHEN and CDR2 is SYDVKM. The chain's CDR3 is CASRTTGGKYGYTF. The CDR3 DNA is TGTGCCAGCAGAACCACAGGGGGCAAGTATGGCTACACCTTC.

The chain carries TRBV5-4 and TRBJ1-2, with no clear D. V was pared by 2 bases and J by 6 bases, with 11 bases between. Germline values: CDR1 SGHNT, CDR2 YYREEE (reference sequence). The CDR3 has 13 residues. The CDR3 nucleotides are TGTGCCAGCAGCTTCCCGGTCGGTGATGGCTACACCTTC. The encoded protein is CASSFPVGDGYTF.

The table lists this clonotype with many counts. This chain connects TRBV6-1 to TRBJ1-1; 7 bases fit TRBD1. Looked up from germline, CDR1 is MNHNS and CDR2 is SASEGT. This CDR3 spans 16 amino acids. The junction had 8 bases not matched to a gene; V was cut back by 3 bases and J by 1 base. CDR3 bases: TGTGCCAGCAGTGATCGACAGGGCCTTCCGAACACTGAAGCTTTCTTT. Amino acids: CASSDRQGLPNTEAFF.

This clonotype was picked up a small number of times. The chain combines TRBV11-2 with TRBJ2-2; D is unresolved. Germline V gene data show CDR1 as SGHAT and CDR2 as FQNNGV. CDR3 length: 16 residues. Trimming pared 3 bases from V and 6 bases from J, leaving 17 bases between. CDR3 region: CASSLLRARSAGELFF. The CDR3 bases are TGTGCCAGCAGCTTGTTACGAGCGAGGTCGGCCGGGGAGCTGTTTTTT. Full variable domain (rest looked up from reference TRBV11-2 and TRBJ2-2): EAGVAQSPRYKIIEKRQSVAFWCNPISGHATLYWYQQILGQGPKLLIQFQNNGVVDDSQLPKDRFSAERLKGVDSTLKIQPAKLEDSAVYLCASSLLRARSAGELFFGEGSRLTVL.

This clonotype was recorded a few times. The V and J genes are TRBV10-3 and TRBJ2-5, with no clear D. Trimming shortened V by 2 bases and J by 4 bases, and 17 bases separated the two germline ends. The CDR3 extends over 16 amino acids. Germline V gives CDR1 ENHRY, CDR2 SYGVKD. The CDR3 DNA is TGTGCCATCAGTGAGGGGGATACCGACAAGTCAGAGACCCAGTACTTC. Amino acids: CAISEGDTDKSETQYF.